The sequence of this T cell receptor beta chain was determined in a study of T cell responses to AZD1222 COVID-19 vaccine. Study-level points and caveats: Baseline seropositivity occurred in only a handful of AZD1222 recipients. With two AZD1222 doses given, Spike-specific TCR breadth and depth both rose. It should be noted that donors were predominantly white British and more often female, and clonal diversity was possibly underestimated. Unmutated variant regions reportedly attract nearly half of all spike-specific TCRs.

Details on this clone: Its target is not known.

Some clones are missing from TCRdb's copy, which holds only in-frame ones; the method was immunoSEQ multiplex PCR. The table lists about 140,000 clones, 80% to 95% of them singletons. This material consisted of peripheral blood, taken 28 days after the second AZD1222 dose. The sequence derives from an adult who received the AZD1222 COVID-19 vaccine.

CDR3 DNA: TGTGCCAGCAGTTCCCTCACAGGGGGTTCGGAGACCCAGTACTTC. Its protein is CASSSLTGGSETQYF. The V call is TRBV28, the J call TRBJ2-5; 8 bases align to TRBD1. From germline, CDR1 is MDHEN and CDR2 SYDVKM. Germline trimming cut 4 bases from V and 5 bases from J; bases unmatched to any gene: 9. This CDR3 has 15 residues.